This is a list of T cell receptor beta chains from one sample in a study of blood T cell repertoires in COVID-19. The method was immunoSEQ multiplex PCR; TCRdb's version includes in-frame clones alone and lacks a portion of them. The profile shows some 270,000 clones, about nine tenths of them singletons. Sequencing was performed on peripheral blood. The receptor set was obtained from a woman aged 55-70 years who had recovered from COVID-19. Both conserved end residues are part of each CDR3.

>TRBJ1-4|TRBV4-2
CASSPLTQRGGNEKLFF
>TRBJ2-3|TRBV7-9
CASSLWPRQGRSSDTQYF
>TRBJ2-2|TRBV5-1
CASSLNPGQGSGELFF
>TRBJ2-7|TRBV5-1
CASSLEAGLHEQYF
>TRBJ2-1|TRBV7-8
CASSPRLAGGSNEQFF
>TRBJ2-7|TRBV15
CATSGDTSGTSYEQYF
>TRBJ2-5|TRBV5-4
CASSLWGGETQYF
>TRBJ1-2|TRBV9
CASSLQGNGYTF
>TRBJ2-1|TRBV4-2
CASSQRLAGDSTGSNEQFF
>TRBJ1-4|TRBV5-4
CASSYSGPTNEKLFF
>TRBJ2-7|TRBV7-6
CASSLARAYEQYF
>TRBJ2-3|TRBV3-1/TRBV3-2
CASSHGTGGHTQYF
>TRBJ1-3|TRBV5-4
CASRLEGKGNTIYF
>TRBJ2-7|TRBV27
CASSSRLAGGSYEQYF
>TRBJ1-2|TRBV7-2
CASSLGRGYGYTF
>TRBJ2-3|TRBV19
CASTLQGHTDTQYF
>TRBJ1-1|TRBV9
CASSVTGSNTEAFF
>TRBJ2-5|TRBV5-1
CASSLFSASMETQYF
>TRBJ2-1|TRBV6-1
CASSETGGFSSYNEQFF
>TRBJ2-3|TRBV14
CASSRRLAGGTDTQYF
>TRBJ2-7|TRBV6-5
CASTEQGYGQYF
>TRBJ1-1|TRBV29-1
CSASGLEGAFF
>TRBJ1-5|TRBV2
CASNQAQGGGHQPQHF
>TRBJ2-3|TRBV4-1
CASSQVPSGEGFSTQYF
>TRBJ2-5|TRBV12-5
CARFADQETQYF
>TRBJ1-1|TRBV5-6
CASSALRDTEAFF
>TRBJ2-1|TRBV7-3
CASSWTIERGYNEQFF
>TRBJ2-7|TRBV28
CASSPLTSTSGGSYEQYF
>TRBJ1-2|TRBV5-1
CASSPEGEFEGYTF
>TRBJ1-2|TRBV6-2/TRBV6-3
CASSYRDRRNGYTF
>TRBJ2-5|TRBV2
CASSEVGGLGDQYF
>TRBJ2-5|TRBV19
CASSIPGLKGETQYF
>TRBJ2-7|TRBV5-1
CASSYSTRQDSYEQYF
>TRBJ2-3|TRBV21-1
CASSKDPGGSTDTQYF
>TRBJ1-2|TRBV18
CASSPAGNNYGYTF
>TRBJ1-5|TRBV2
CASSDSGVGNQPQHF
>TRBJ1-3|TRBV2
CASRKDLVLGALGNTIYF